This T cell receptor (beta chain) came from a study of blood T cells in healthy people across ages. All donors came from Russia, were Caucasian and healthy, and spanned ages roughly 6 to 100. With a J-beta primer mix and a sample-barcoded 5' primer, a second PCR ran about 7 to 12 cycles. TCRdb analysed the 5' RACE reads with MiXCR anew, one entry per CDR3 protein. Here the sample spans about 1,400,000 distinct CDR3 sequences, around 59% being singletons. V was cut by 2 bases and J by 4 bases, with 12 bases left in between. The germline V gene encodes CDR1 MDHEN and CDR2 SYDVKM. This CDR3 contains 14 residues.

Sequencing was carried out using blood. The receptor was isolated from a man younger than 35 in good health. The J gene is TRBJ2-7, the V gene TRBV28; the D is unclear. This CDR3 is CASSLGAVAYEQYF. Here the CDR3 DNA reads TGTGCCAGCAGTTTAGGAGCCGTTGCTTACGAGCAGTACTTC.